This is a list of T cell receptor beta chains from one sample in a study of shared clonotypes between healthy human individuals. Profiling relied on immunoSEQ multiplex PCR, and the TCRdb table lists in-frame clones only, not all of them. Of 2 million to 2.5 million clones listed, over 90% are singletons. The sequencing sample was made of naive CD4+ T cells from PBMCs. The receptors originated from a young man in good health. Some clones in this sample may be carry-over from other donors' samples. The CDR3 runs from the conserved cysteine through the conserved F or W. A D gene is named only where the DNA matches it firmly. A row's size may be missing; if present it is once, few, many or a size class.

length: 15
D: .
J: TRBJ2-2
size: .
V: TRBV9
DNA: TGTGCCAGCAGCGTAGATGGGGGGACCACCGGGGAGCTGTTTTTT
CDR3: CASSVDGGTTGELFF

length: 15
D: TRBD1
J: TRBJ2-6
size: .
V: TRBV27
DNA: TGTGCCAGCAGACTGGACAGGGTTGGGGCCAACGTCCTGACTTTC
CDR3: CASRLDRVGANVLTF

length: 10
D: .
J: TRBJ2-1
size: .
V: TRBV30
DNA: TGTGCCTGGAGCGACAATGAGCAGTTCTTC
CDR3: CAWSDNEQFF

length: 13
D: .
J: TRBJ2-7
size: .
V: TRBV7-8
DNA: TGTGCCAGCAGCTTAGACAGGTCTAACGAGCAGTACTTC
CDR3: CASSLDRSNEQYF

length: 14
D: .
J: TRBJ1-1
size: .
V: TRBV29-1
DNA: TGCAGCGTTGTCAGGCGCGAGATGAACACTGAAGCTTTCTTT
CDR3: CSVVRREMNTEAFF

length: 16
D: .
J: TRBJ1-2
size: .
V: TRBV7-9
DNA: TGTGCCAGCAGCTCAGCGGACAAGACAGCAAACTATGGCTACACCTTC
CDR3: CASSSADKTANYGYTF

length: 18
D: .
J: TRBJ2-2
size: .
V: TRBV28
DNA: TGTGCCAGCAGGTACCTTGCTGGACGGTTCGCGAACACCGGGGAGCTGTTTTTT
CDR3: CASRYLAGRFANTGELFF

length: 14
D: .
J: TRBJ1-5
size: .
V: TRBV5-5
DNA: TGTGCCAGCAGCTTGGCCCTACAGGGACAGCCCCAGCATTTT
CDR3: CASSLALQGQPQHF

length: 14
D: .
J: TRBJ2-2
size: .
V: TRBV7-3
DNA: TGTGCCAGCAGCCTTACAGCGAACACCGGGGAGCTGTTTTTT
CDR3: CASSLTANTGELFF

length: 16
D: TRBD2
J: TRBJ2-7
size: .
V: TRBV5-1
DNA: TGCGCCAGCAGCTCCCGACTAGCGGGGGCTTCCTACGAGCAGTACTTC
CDR3: CASSSRLAGASYEQYF

length: 13
D: .
J: TRBJ1-1
size: few
V: TRBV10-3
DNA: TGTGCCATCGGACGATTGGGGGACACTGAAGCTTTCTTT
CDR3: CAIGRLGDTEAFF

length: 14
D: .
J: TRBJ2-7
size: .
V: TRBV6-6
DNA: TGTGCCAGCAGCCCCGGGACCTATACCTACGAGCAGTACTTC
CDR3: CASSPGTYTYEQYF

length: 13
D: .
J: TRBJ2-4
size: .
V: TRBV27
DNA: TGTGCCAGCAGTTCAGGACGGGGAGCCTCGGGATACTTC
CDR3: CASSSGRGASGYF

length: 16
D: .
J: TRBJ1-1
size: .
V: TRBV7-8
DNA: TGTGCCAGCAGCAGAATCGGGACTGCGGGGGACACTGAAGCTTTCTTT
CDR3: CASSRIGTAGDTEAFF

length: 15
D: .
J: TRBJ2-3
size: .
V: TRBV29-1
DNA: TGCAGCGTACCCCTCCCCGGGGCTAGCACAGATACGCAGTATTTT
CDR3: CSVPLPGASTDTQYF

length: 15
D: TRBD2
J: TRBJ2-2
size: .
V: TRBV7-9
DNA: TGTGCCAGCACCCTAGCTAGCGGGAACACCGGGGAGCTGTTTTTT
CDR3: CASTLASGNTGELFF

length: 13
D: .
J: TRBJ1-2
size: .
V: TRBV6-1
DNA: TGTGCCAGCAGTCAGGGGAATTCGCTTGGCTACACCTTC
CDR3: CASSQGNSLGYTF

length: 14
D: .
J: TRBJ2-7
size: .
V: TRBV9
DNA: TGTGCCAGCAGCTCCGTGGGGGGCTCCTACGAGCAGTACTTC
CDR3: CASSSVGGSYEQYF

length: 16
D: TRBD2
J: TRBJ2-1
size: .
V: TRBV5-1
DNA: TGCGCCAGCAGGCCCGGGACTAGCGGGTTGGGGAATGAGCAGTTCTTC
CDR3: CASRPGTSGLGNEQFF

length: 15
D: TRBD2
J: TRBJ2-1
size: .
V: TRBV5-8
DNA: TGTGCCAGCAGCCGGGGGACTAGCGGATACAATGAGCAGTTCTTC
CDR3: CASSRGTSGYNEQFF

length: 14
D: TRBD2
J: TRBJ2-3
size: .
V: TRBV7-3
DNA: TGTGCCAGCAGCCTTGGGACTAGCGGGAGCACGCAGTATTTT
CDR3: CASSLGTSGSTQYF

length: 17
D: .
J: TRBJ2-3
size: .
V: TRBV5-1
DNA: TGCGCCAGCAGCTTGATCCCCGCCTCTCCCCCCCCAGATACGCAGTATTTT
CDR3: CASSLIPASPPPDTQYF

length: 17
D: TRBD2
J: TRBJ2-7
size: once
V: TRBV29-1
DNA: TGCAGCGTCACTAGGTGGGACTACCGAGGAGGCTCCTACGAGCAGTACTTC
CDR3: CSVTRWDYRGGSYEQYF